This T cell receptor (beta chain) appears in the sequencing data of a study of blood T cell repertoires in COVID-19. About the study: Acute-phase and convalescent COVID-19 samples originated in the United States, Italy and Spain. Nucleic acid was either cDNA or gDNA, and it came from T cells, B-cell-depleted T cells, or PBMCs.

Profiling relied on immunoSEQ multiplex PCR, and the TCRdb table lists in-frame clones only, not all of them. The sample comprises some 90,000 clones, approximately 70% of which are singletons, and around 24% rests with the top ten. The sequencing input was peripheral blood. This receptor was identified in a woman in her fifties or sixties in a cohort sampled during active or convalescent COVID-19.

The CDR3 region is CASRADRGYGANVLTF. In DNA, the CDR3 is TGTGCCAGCAGAGCTGACAGGGGCTATGGGGCCAACGTCCTGACTTTC. V is TRBV2 and J is TRBJ2-6; 8 bases match TRBD1. The CDR3 totals 16 residues. V lost 6 bases and J lost 3; bases outside the gene matches: 7. Germline assignment: CDR1 SNHLY and CDR2 FYNNEI. The variable domain in full, with the rest retrieved from reference TRBV2 and TRBJ2-6, is EPEVTQTPSHQVTQMGQEVILRCVPISNHLYFYWYRQILGQKVEFLVSFYNNEISEKSEIFDDQFSVERPDGSNFTLKIRSTKLEDSAMYFCASRADRGYGANVLTFGAGSRLTVL.